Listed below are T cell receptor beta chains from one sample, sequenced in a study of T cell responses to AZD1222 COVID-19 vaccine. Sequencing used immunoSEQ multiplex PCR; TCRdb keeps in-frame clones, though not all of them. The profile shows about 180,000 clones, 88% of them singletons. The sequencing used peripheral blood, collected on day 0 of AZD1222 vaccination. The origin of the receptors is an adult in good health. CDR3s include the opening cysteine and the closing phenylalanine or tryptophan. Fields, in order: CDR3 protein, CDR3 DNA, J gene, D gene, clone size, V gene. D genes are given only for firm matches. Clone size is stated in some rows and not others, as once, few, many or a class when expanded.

CASSLEGLEQYF,TGTGCCAGCAGCTTGGAGGGGCTCGAGCAGTACTTC,TRBJ2-7,NA,NA,TRBV5-4
CASSIYYEQYF,TGTGCCAGCAGCATTTACTACGAGCAGTACTTC,TRBJ2-7,NA,NA,TRBV11-2
CASSYPPTGQSEAFF,TGTGCCAGCAGTTACCCGCCGACAGGCCAGAGTGAAGCTTTCTTT,TRBJ1-1,NA,NA,TRBV6-2/TRBV6-3
CASSQGASSYNSPLHF,TGTGCCAGCAGCCAAGGGGCAAGCTCCTATAATTCACCCCTCCACTTT,TRBJ1-6,NA,NA,TRBV14
CASSGGQGAEETQYF,TGCGCCAGCAGCGGCGGACAGGGGGCGGAAGAGACCCAGTACTTC,TRBJ2-5,TRBD1,NA,TRBV5-1
CAWSVRRANQPQHF,TGTGCCTGGAGTGTACGACGGGCTAATCAGCCCCAGCATTTT,TRBJ1-5,NA,NA,TRBV30
CASSYTPLTGGYGYTF,TGTGCCAGCAGTTACACACCCCTTACAGGGGGATATGGCTACACCTTC,TRBJ1-2,TRBD1,once,TRBV6-5
CASSLATDPYNSPLHF,TGCGCCAGCAGCTTGGCCACGGACCCCTATAATTCACCCCTCCACTTT,TRBJ1-6,NA,few,TRBV5-1
CASSYSGGSTDTQYF,TGTGCCAGCAGTTACTCCGGGGGGAGCACAGATACGCAGTATTTT,TRBJ2-3,TRBD2,NA,TRBV6-5
CASSPVGGIGELFF,TGCGCCAGCAGCCCCGTGGGGGGTATCGGGGAGCTGTTTTTT,TRBJ2-2,NA,NA,TRBV4-1
CASRSSAGGPYEQYF,TGTGCCAGCAGGTCCTCGGCGGGGGGGCCTTACGAGCAGTACTTC,TRBJ2-7,TRBD2,NA,TRBV5-6
CASSNQGVNTHEQYF,TGTGCCAGCAGCAATCAGGGGGTCAACACCCACGAGCAGTACTTC,TRBJ2-7,TRBD1,NA,TRBV7-2
CASRFFGGASGANVLTF,TGCGCCAGCAGGTTCTTTGGAGGCGCCTCTGGGGCCAACGTCCTGACTTTC,TRBJ2-6,NA,NA,TRBV5-1
CASSRDGSTDTQYF,TGTGCCAGCAGCCGGGACGGTAGCACAGATACGCAGTATTTT,TRBJ2-3,NA,NA,TRBV11-3
CASSSPVGGFQETQYF,TGTGCCAGCAGTTCCCCGGTGGGGGGATTCCAAGAGACCCAGTACTTC,TRBJ2-5,NA,NA,TRBV28
CASSAGLAGSDTQYF,TGCGCCAGCAGCGCGGGACTAGCGGGGTCAGATACGCAGTATTTT,TRBJ2-3,TRBD2,NA,TRBV5-1
CASSRGTAVMNTEAFF,TGTGCCAGCAGCCGCGGGACAGCGGTCATGAACACTGAAGCTTTCTTT,TRBJ1-1,TRBD1,NA,TRBV5-4
CASRDYLGPYNEQFF,TGTGCCAGCAGGGACTACCTTGGACCCTACAATGAGCAGTTCTTC,TRBJ2-1,NA,NA,TRBV6-4
CASRGQGGTEAFF,TGTGCCAGCAGGGGACAGGGTGGCACTGAAGCTTTCTTT,TRBJ1-1,TRBD1,NA,TRBV6-5
CASSAQGGGYTF,TGTGCCAGCAGTGCCCAGGGGGGAGGCTACACCTTC,TRBJ1-2,TRBD1,NA,TRBV2
CATEAIAMNTEAFF,TGTGCCACTGAGGCTATCGCTATGAACACTGAAGCTTTCTTT,TRBJ1-1,NA,NA,TRBV5-8
CASSGDRGNEQFF,TGTGCCAGCAGCGGGGACAGGGGGAATGAGCAGTTCTTC,TRBJ2-1,TRBD1,NA,TRBV5-4
CASGTRGRRNTDTQYF,TGTGCCAGCGGTACCAGAGGACGAAGAAACACAGATACGCAGTATTTT,TRBJ2-3,NA,NA,TRBV25-1
CASSFSSGGGLGRFF,TGTGCCAGCAGCTTTTCTAGCGGGGGGGGTTTAGGTCGGTTCTTC,TRBJ2-1,TRBD2,NA,TRBV5-4
CASSPRTGRTGELFF,TGTGCCAGCAGTCCCCGGACAGGGCGCACCGGGGAGCTGTTTTTT,TRBJ2-2,TRBD1,NA,TRBV2
CASSVPTGQLNSNQPQHF,TGTGCCAGCAGCGTCCCGACGGGACAGCTAAATAGCAATCAGCCCCAGCATTTT,TRBJ1-5,TRBD1,many,TRBV9
CASSLVTPGLAYNEQFF,TGTGCCAGCAGCTTAGTAACCCCGGGACTAGCTTACAATGAGCAGTTCTTC,TRBJ2-1,TRBD2,NA,TRBV11-2
CASSSEAGGDYEQYF,TGTGCCAGCAGTAGTGAGGCGGGGGGCGACTACGAGCAGTACTTC,TRBJ2-7,TRBD2,NA,TRBV6-5
CASSGDILKQGNTEAFF,TGTGCCAGCAGCGGAGATATCCTCAAACAGGGAAACACTGAAGCTTTCTTT,TRBJ1-1,NA,few,TRBV5-6
CASSQDWADNYGYTF,TGCGCCAGCAGCCAAGATTGGGCAGATAACTATGGCTACACCTTC,TRBJ1-2,NA,NA,TRBV4-1
CASSPTGDGSTIYF,TGTGCCAGCAGCCCTACGGGAGACGGGTCCACCATATATTTT,TRBJ1-3,NA,NA,TRBV7-9
CASRPGGGNTEAFF,TGTGCCAGCAGACCAGGGGGGGGAAACACTGAAGCTTTCTTT,TRBJ1-1,TRBD1,once,TRBV6-6
CAGLILNYGYTF,TGTGCCGGTCTAATTCTAAACTATGGCTACACCTTC,TRBJ1-2,NA,NA,TRBV2
CASSSSTGTNEKLFF,TGCGCCAGCAGCTCCTCGACAGGGACTAATGAAAAACTGTTTTTT,TRBJ1-4,TRBD1,NA,TRBV5-1
CAISAQETSLSTDTQYF,TGTGCCATCAGTGCGCAAGAGACTAGCCTGAGCACAGATACGCAGTATTTT,TRBJ2-3,TRBD2,NA,TRBV10-3
CASSLSGGSEAFF,TGTGCCAGCAGCTTAAGTGGGGGGTCTGAAGCTTTCTTT,TRBJ1-1,NA,NA,TRBV5-6
CASSLGAGDNSPLHF,TGTGCCAGCAGCTTAGGGGCAGGGGATAATTCACCCCTCCACTTT,TRBJ1-6,NA,NA,TRBV7-9
CASSQRAGGGTDTQYF,TGTGCCAGCAGCCAAAGGGCCGGGGGGGGCACAGATACGCAGTATTTT,TRBJ2-3,TRBD2,NA,TRBV7-3
CASSLELLSGIGETQYF,TGCGCCAGCAGCTTGGAACTTTTGTCGGGGATCGGGGAGACCCAGTACTTC,TRBJ2-5,NA,once,TRBV5-1
CASSDSRDRYEQYF,TGTGCCAGCAGTGACTCTAGGGACCGCTACGAGCAGTACTTC,TRBJ2-7,NA,NA,TRBV6-4
CASSSWGGPGAYTF,TGTGCCAGCAGTTCATGGGGGGGGCCGGGGGCCTACACCTTC,TRBJ1-2,NA,NA,TRBV27
CASSHGQGRSNQPQHF,TGTGCCAGCAGCCATGGACAGGGCAGAAGCAATCAGCCCCAGCATTTT,TRBJ1-5,TRBD1,NA,TRBV3-1/TRBV3-2
CASSYWEILNYGYTF,TGTGCCAGCAGTTACTGGGAAATCTTAAACTATGGCTACACCTTC,TRBJ1-2,NA,NA,TRBV6-2/TRBV6-3
CASSPDLIGTEAFF,TGCGCCAGCAGCCCCGACCTGATTGGCACTGAAGCTTTCTTT,TRBJ1-1,NA,NA,TRBV5-1
CATSIDRVLAKNIQYF,TGTGCCACCAGCATAGACAGGGTTTTAGCCAAAAACATTCAGTACTTC,TRBJ2-4,TRBD1,NA,TRBV15
CASSVENRVGGELFF,TGTGCCAGCAGCGTAGAAAACAGGGTTGGCGGGGAGCTGTTTTTT,TRBJ2-2,NA,NA,TRBV2
CASRTFLYGYTF,TGTGCCAGCAGGACTTTTCTCTATGGCTACACCTTC,TRBJ1-2,NA,once,TRBV2
CAWNGEADTEAFF,TGTGCCTGGAACGGGGAGGCGGACACTGAAGCTTTCTTT,TRBJ1-1,NA,NA,TRBV30
CASSHVPSETQYF,TGTGCCAGCAGCCACGTGCCCTCGGAGACCCAGTACTTC,TRBJ2-5,NA,NA,TRBV7-8
CATGGQTSYEQYF,TGTGCCACCGGGGGACAGACATCCTACGAGCAGTACTTC,TRBJ2-7,TRBD1,NA,TRBV15
CASSQGSGELFF,TGTGCCAGCAGCCAGGGGTCCGGGGAGCTGTTTTTT,TRBJ2-2,NA,NA,TRBV11-3
CASSQVLQGRAEAFF,TGCGCCAGCAGCCAAGTCCTACAGGGTCGCGCTGAAGCTTTCTTT,TRBJ1-1,NA,once,TRBV4-3
CASSQQTGMFHTGELFF,TGTGCCAGCAGCCAGCAGACAGGAATGTTCCACACCGGGGAGCTGTTTTTT,TRBJ2-2,NA,once,TRBV3-1/TRBV3-2
CAWSDATYQDGYTF,TGTGCCTGGAGTGACGCCACATATCAGGATGGCTACACCTTC,TRBJ1-2,NA,NA,TRBV30